The 7 T cell receptor beta chains listed next were all sequenced from one sample in a study of human T cells and chemical hapten exposure. TCRdb processed the RACE reads anew with MiXCR; each CDR3 protein has one entry. This table holds about 380,000 distinct CDR3 sequences, nearly 6.5% found once. Noted time point: patch test 2, 6 weeks after DPC sensitization. Treatment denoted: therapeutic diphenylcyclopropenone sensitization with weekly scalp DPC. The sequencing used whole blood, collected in connection with sensitization to the hapten diphenylcyclopropenone (DPC). The receptors derive from a woman under 30 with alopecia areata. Some clones in this sample may be carry-over from other donors' samples.

V and J are TRBV5-6 and TRBJ1-1, with D perhaps TRBD1 (5 bases). The CDR3 runs 15 residues. Germline CDR1 SGHDT, CDR2 YYEEEE. V gave up 0 bases and J gave up 4 bases, with 13 bases separating them. The CDR3 DNA reads as TGTGCCAGCAGCTTGGTGGACACTAGGGGCACTGAAGCTTTCTTT. Amino acids: CASSLVDTRGTEAFF.

The chain employs TRBV3-1 and TRBJ1-1; TRBD1 aligns across 7 bases. The CDR3 runs to 16 residues. Germline lookup yields CDR1 LGHDT and CDR2 YNNKEL (reference sequence). With V trimmed by 4 bases and J by 0 bases, 8 bases remained unmatched. CDR3 loop: CASSRTPGQVNTEAFF. CDR3 nucleotide sequence: TGTGCCAGCAGCCGAACGCCCGGACAGGTGAACACTGAAGCTTTCTTT. The variable domain in full, with the rest retrieved from reference TRBV3-1 and TRBJ1-1, is DTAVSQTPKYLVTQMGNDKSIKCEQNLGHDTMYWYKQDSKKFLKIMFSYNNKELIINETVPNRFSPKSPDKAHLNLHINSLELGDSAVYFCASSRTPGQVNTEAFFGQGTRLTVV.

The gene calls are TRBV12-3 or TRBV12-4 and TRBJ1-5; D remains ambiguous. The V and J ends lost 3 bases and 0 bases respectively, with 6 bases between them. The CDR3 covers 14 residues. The CDR3 DNA reads TGTGCCAGCAGTTTTACAGATAGCAATCAGCCCCAGCATTTT. Residues: CASSFTDSNQPQHF.

The chain has TRBV29-1 and TRBJ2-7, with 7 bases that match TRBD2. Per the germline V gene, CDR1 is SQVTM and CDR2 is ANQGSEA. This CDR3 spans 13 amino acids. V was pared by 4 bases and J by 5 bases, with 8 bases of the junction left unmatched. The CDR3: CSVAGGGDHEQYF. The CDR3 DNA follows: TGCAGCGTTGCGGGGGGAGGGGACCACGAGCAGTACTTC.

The chain carries TRBV6-2 or TRBV6-3 and TRBJ2-2; TRBD1 agrees at 8 bases. The CDR3 runs 18 residues. Trimming removed 4 bases from V and 4 bases from J; junction bases left unmatched: 14. Germline CDR1 reads MNHEY; CDR2 reads SVGEGT. The DNA for the CDR3 is TGTGCCAGCAGTTCAACAGGGGGGAATCGTGTAGGCACCGGGGAGCTGTTTTTT. This gives the protein CASSSTGGNRVGTGELFF.

The CDR3 spells CSARTGDGEKLFF. The CDR3 nucleotides are TGCAGTGCGAGAACAGGGGACGGCGAAAAACTGTTTTTT. This chain joins TRBV20-1 and TRBJ1-4, with 7 bases matching TRBD1. V lost 6 bases, J lost 8 bases, and 9 bases stayed unmatched. The CDR3 has 13 residues. The germline CDR1 and CDR2 sequences are DFQATT and SNEGSKA (reference sequence).

This clonotype has only a few counts. The rearrangement links TRBV6-5 to TRBJ2-3, with 7 nucleotides matching TRBD2. CDR3 length equals 15 residues. The germline V gene has CDR1 MNHEY and CDR2 SVGAGI. V trimming: 4 bases; J trimming: 4 bases; junction bases outside the gene matches: 8. The CDR3 DNA reads TGTGCCAGCAGTTCCCTTACGGGGGGTGCAGATACGCAGTATTTT. It translates to CASSSLTGGADTQYF.